The clone carrying this TCR beta chain showed up many times. Its target is not known. Trimming cost V 5 bases and J 3 bases; bases outside gene matches: 6. The CDR3 sequence is 15 residues long. Germline values: CDR1 MNHNS, CDR2 SASEGT. Amplified regions were TCR beta CDR3 sequences from RNA transcripts. With the HTBI primer set, the TCR CDR3 went through a first round of RT-PCR. TCRdb re-called the multiplex PCR reads with MiXCR, one entry per CDR3 protein. The sample has about 600,000 distinct CDR3 sequences, approximately 15% seen once. These data belong to a study of T cells in Graves' hyperthyroidism and ophthalmopathy. Study-level findings and limits: Patients with ophthalmopathy were separated from those with stable hyperthyroidism by a 13 V-J model.

This TCR came from a woman in her forties with Graves' ophthalmopathy. Sequencing was performed on blood. The rearrangement links TRBV6-1 to TRBJ1-1; 10 bases are shared with TRBD1. The CDR3: CASSFRQGAYTEAFF. The DNA of the CDR3 is TGTGCCAGCAGTTTTCGACAGGGGGCTTACACTGAAGCTTTCTTT.